A selection of T cell receptor beta chains follows, all from one sample in a study of blood T cell repertoires in COVID-19. Some clones are missing from TCRdb's copy, which holds only in-frame ones; the method was immunoSEQ multiplex PCR. The data hold a few hundred thousand clones, with 88% observed a single time. Sequencing was performed on peripheral blood. The receptors stem from a man in his 60s who had recovered from COVID-19. Both conserved end residues are part of each CDR3. The D gene is left open where the match is weak.

CDR3 DNA | CDR3 protein | J gene | D gene | V gene
TGTGCCAGCAGCTTATCTCGGGGGGGGGAGACCCAGTACTTC | CASSLSRGGETQYF | TRBJ2-5 | TRBD2 | TRBV7-2
TGTGCCAGCAGCCAGGGGTCTAGTTCCTACGAGCAGTACTTC | CASSQGSSSYEQYF | TRBJ2-7 | - | TRBV9
TGTGCCAGCAGCCTCCGGGTTCGCCAAGAGACCCAGTACTTC | CASSLRVRQETQYF | TRBJ2-5 | - | TRBV3-1/TRBV3-2
TGCGCCAGCAGCCACCGGACTAGCGGGGATAACACCGGGGAGCTGTTTTTT | CASSHRTSGDNTGELFF | TRBJ2-2 | TRBD2 | TRBV4-1
TGTGCCAGCAGCCAAGATCGGGGGGGCTTAACTGGGGCAAATTCACCCCTCCACTTT | CASSQDRGGLTGANSPLHF | TRBJ1-6 | - | TRBV4-2
TGTGCCAGTAGTCTACAACCCTCGACAAGAACCTATGGCTACACCTTC | CASSLQPSTRTYGYTF | TRBJ1-2 | - | TRBV19
TGCAGCGTTGATCTGCTCAGCGGGGGGGGCTACACCTTC | CSVDLLSGGGYTF | TRBJ1-2 | - | TRBV29-1
TGTGCCAGCAGCTTGGATAGGGGGCTCTCTGGAAACACCATATATTTT | CASSLDRGLSGNTIYF | TRBJ1-3 | TRBD1 | TRBV5-6
TGTGCCAGTAGTACATGGGGACAATCTGGAAACACCATATATTTT | CASSTWGQSGNTIYF | TRBJ1-3 | - | TRBV19
TGCGCCAGCAGTCAGAATCCTTCCTACGAGCAGTACTTC | CASSQNPSYEQYF | TRBJ2-7 | - | TRBV10-2
TGTGCCAGCAGTTTCGACAGGGACTACGAGCAGTACTTC | CASSFDRDYEQYF | TRBJ2-7 | TRBD1 | TRBV12-3/TRBV12-4
TGTGCCAGCAGTTACGGAGGGGTTAATGAAAAACTGTTTTTT | CASSYGGVNEKLFF | TRBJ1-4 | - | TRBV6-5
TGTGCCAGCAGTTTAGGGCAGGTGGAGACCCAGTACTTC | CASSLGQVETQYF | TRBJ2-5 | - | TRBV12-3/TRBV12-4